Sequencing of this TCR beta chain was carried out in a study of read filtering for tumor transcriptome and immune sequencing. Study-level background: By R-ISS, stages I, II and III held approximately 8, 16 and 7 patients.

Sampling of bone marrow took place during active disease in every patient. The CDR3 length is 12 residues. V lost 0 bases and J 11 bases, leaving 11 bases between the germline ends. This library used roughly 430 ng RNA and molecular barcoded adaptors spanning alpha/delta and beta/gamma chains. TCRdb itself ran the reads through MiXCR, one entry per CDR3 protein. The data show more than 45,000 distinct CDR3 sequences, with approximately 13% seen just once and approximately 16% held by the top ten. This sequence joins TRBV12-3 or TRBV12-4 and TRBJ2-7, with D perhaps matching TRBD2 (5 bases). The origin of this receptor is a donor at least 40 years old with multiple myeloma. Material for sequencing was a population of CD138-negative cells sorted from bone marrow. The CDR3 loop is CASSLARGWEYF. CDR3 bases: TGTGCCAGCAGTTTAGCGCGAGGGTGGGAGTACTTC.